This T cell receptor (beta chain) emerged from a study of T-cell memory formation after mild COVID-19. About the research overall: TCR clusters were largely donor specific. Findings of the study overall: The study detected some responding clones in pre-infection memory, suggesting cross-reactive memory joined. While clones contracting from day 15 to 85 were balanced between CD4 and CD8, later expanders leaned CD4+.

TCRdb passed the 5' RACE reads through MiXCR, listing each CDR3 protein once. The table lists about 200,000 distinct CDR3 sequences, about 9.2% of them singletons. This clonotype came up a few times. The antigen is undetermined. Per germline, CDR1 MNHEY and CDR2 SMNVEV (reference sequence). Trimming took 2 bases from V and 7 from J; bases not matched to a gene: 11. The CDR3 is made up of 16 amino acids. The V and J genes are TRBV27 and TRBJ2-3, with 8 bases identical to TRBD1. This sequence was found in a man between 18 and 29 years old who had mild COVID-19 (a few samples of this study predate the infection). Cell type and time point are not known. The material sequenced was PBMCs or a T cell subset sorted from them (not recorded which). The CDR3 nucleotides read TGTGCCAGCAGTTTACTGGGCAGGGGGCGCGTAAATACGCAGTATTTT. It yields the protein CASSLLGRGRVNTQYF.